The present T cell receptor beta chain was sequenced within a study of vaccination effects on CD4 cells after COVID-19. Study as a whole: All study participants received two doses of BNT162b2 or mRNA-1273 vaccine. Study-level findings and limits: Just 1 of 255 vaccine-induced clones in healthy recipients was cross-reactive. Vaccine- and infection-induced clones showed marked clonal contraction late following vaccination.

Notes on this clone: Its antigen is as yet unknown.

Before sequencing, viral peptide pools were used by the ViraFEST assay to expand antigen-specific CD4+ T cells. The culture ran for approximately 10 days before CD4+ T cells were isolated. None of these healthy vaccinees had been infected with SARS-CoV-2 before vaccination. Repertoires were generated with immunoSEQ multiplex PCR, while TCRdb's copy carries only in-frame clones and drops some. This repertoire shows about 22,000 clones, roughly 80% found once; its top ten account for 15% to 20%. The sample consisted of CD4+ T cells from PBMCs cultured with HCoV-NL63 spike peptides, taken before COVID-19 vaccination. This receptor was identified in a human donor who received a COVID-19 vaccine.

In DNA form, the CDR3 reads TGTGCCAGCAGCCCTCAGGGGGCCTACGAGCAGTACTTC. Translated: CASSPQGAYEQYF. The chain has TRBV5-4 and TRBJ2-7; 7 bases match TRBD1. The germline gives CDR1 SGHNT, CDR2 YYREEE (reference sequence). The CDR3 covers 13 residues. V lost 4 bases to trimming and J lost 2 bases; unmatched junction nucleotides: 3.